The T cell receptor (beta chain) described here comes from a study of blood T cell repertoires in COVID-19. Across the whole study: T cells, B-cell-depleted T cells, or PBMCs supplied cDNA or gDNA.

From germline, CDR1 is KGHDR and CDR2 SFDVKD. The length of the CDR3 is 13 residues. Trimming left V 9 bases short and J 6 bases short, with 15 bases between. Under the authors' procedure: Nucleated cell number was recorded as an estimate derived from reference gene primer amplification. Here immunoSEQ multiplex PCR was the method, and the copy in TCRdb shows in-frame clones only, minus some. The V and J calls and clone size are taken from that table; D and trimming were inferred from the DNA. There are 280,000 or so clones in the sample; roughly 87% occur only once, and 13% lies in the top ten. The sample consisted of peripheral blood. The chain combines TRBV24-1 with TRBJ2-3; D is perhaps TRBD1 (6 bases). The receptor was derived from a human donor in a cohort sampled during active COVID-19. The CDR3 is CATSSPGVDTQYF. The CDR3 nucleotides are TGTGCCACCTCGTCCCCAGGGGTGGATACGCAGTATTTT.